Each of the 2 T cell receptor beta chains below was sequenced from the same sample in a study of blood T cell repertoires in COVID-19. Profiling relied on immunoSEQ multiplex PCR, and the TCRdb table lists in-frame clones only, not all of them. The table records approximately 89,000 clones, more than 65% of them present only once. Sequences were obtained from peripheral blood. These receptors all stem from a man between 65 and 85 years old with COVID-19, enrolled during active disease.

This CDR3 is CASRNSGQGNEKLFF. CDR3 nucleotides: TGTGCCAGCAGAAACTCTGGACAGGGAAATGAAAAACTGTTTTTT. The chain is built from TRBV6-5 and TRBJ1-4, with 8 bases that match TRBD1. The germline gives CDR1 MNHEY, CDR2 SVGAGI. The CDR3 runs 15 residues. Trimming cost V 6 bases and J 5 bases; bases outside gene matches: 8.

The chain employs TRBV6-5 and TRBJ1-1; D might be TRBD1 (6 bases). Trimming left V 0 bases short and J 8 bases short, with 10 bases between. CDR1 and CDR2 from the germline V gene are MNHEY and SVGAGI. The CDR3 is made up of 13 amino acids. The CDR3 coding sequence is TGTGCCAGCAGTTACTCGACGGACAGAGAAGCTTTCTTT. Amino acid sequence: CASSYSTDREAFF.